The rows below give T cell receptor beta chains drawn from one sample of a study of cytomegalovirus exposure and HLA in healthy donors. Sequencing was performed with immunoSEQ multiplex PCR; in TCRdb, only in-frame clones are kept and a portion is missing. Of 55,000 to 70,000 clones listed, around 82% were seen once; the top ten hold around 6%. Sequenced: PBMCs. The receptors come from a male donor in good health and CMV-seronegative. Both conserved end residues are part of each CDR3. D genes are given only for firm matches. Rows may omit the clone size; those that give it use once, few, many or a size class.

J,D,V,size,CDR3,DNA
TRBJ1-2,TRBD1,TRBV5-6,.,CASSFGQAGRRGYTF,TGTGCCAGCAGCTTCGGACAGGCAGGGAGAAGGGGCTACACCTTC
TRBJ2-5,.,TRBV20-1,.,CSASPGETQYF,TGCAGTGCTAGCCCGGGGGAGACCCAGTACTTC
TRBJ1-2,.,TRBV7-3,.,CASSLSGGSNYGYTF,TGTGCCAGCAGCTTATCAGGAGGCTCGAACTATGGCTACACCTTC
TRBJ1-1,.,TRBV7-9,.,CASSLERNMNTEAFF,TGTGCCAGCAGCTTAGAGCGGAACATGAACACTGAAGCTTTCTTT
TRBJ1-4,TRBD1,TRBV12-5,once,CASGLPRPGQGNEKLFF,TGTGCTAGTGGTTTGCCCCGGCCGGGACAGGGGAATGAAAAACTGTTTTTT
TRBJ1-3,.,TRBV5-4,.,CASSLHSSGNTIYF,TGTGCCAGCAGCTTGCACAGCTCTGGAAACACCATATATTTT
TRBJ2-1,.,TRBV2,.,CASNIYVETGFRNEQFF,TGTGCCAGCAATATATATGTCGAAACAGGGTTTAGGAATGAGCAGTTCTTC
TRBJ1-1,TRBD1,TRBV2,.,CASSHRTGRYTEAFF,TGTGCCAGCAGCCACAGGACAGGGCGTTACACTGAAGCTTTCTTT
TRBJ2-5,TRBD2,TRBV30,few,CAWSVEHIWLAGAETQYF,TGTGCCTGGAGTGTAGAGCATATCTGGCTAGCGGGGGCAGAGACCCAGTACTTC
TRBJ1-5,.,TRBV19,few,CASSPFVSNQPQHF,TGTGCCAGTAGTCCGTTTGTCAGCAATCAGCCCCAGCATTTT
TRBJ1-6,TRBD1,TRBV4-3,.,CASSHDRGRSPLHF,TGCGCCAGCAGCCATGACAGGGGGCGATCACCCCTCCACTTT
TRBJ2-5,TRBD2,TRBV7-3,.,CASSTEPSGVETQYF,TGTGCCAGCAGCACCGAACCTAGCGGGGTAGAGACCCAGTACTTC
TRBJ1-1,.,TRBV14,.,CASSLQQGTEAFF,TGTGCCAGCAGCTTGCAACAGGGCACTGAAGCTTTCTTT
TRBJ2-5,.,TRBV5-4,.,CASSPRTAGRQETQYF,TGTGCCAGCAGCCCACGAACGGCGGGGCGTCAAGAGACCCAGTACTTC
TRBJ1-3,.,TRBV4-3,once,CASSQAETASGNTIYF,TGCGCCAGCAGCCAGGCAGAGACAGCCTCTGGAAACACCATATATTTT
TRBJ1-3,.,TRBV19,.,CASSQTYGNTIYF,TGTGCCAGTAGCCAGACTTATGGAAACACCATATATTTT
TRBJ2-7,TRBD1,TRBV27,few,CASSPGQINYEQYF,TGTGCCAGCAGCCCGGGACAGATAAACTACGAGCAGTACTTC
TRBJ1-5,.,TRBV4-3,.,CASSQDRTNGNQPQHF,TGCGCCAGCAGCCAAGATAGGACAAACGGCAATCAGCCCCAGCATTTT
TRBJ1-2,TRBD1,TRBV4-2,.,CASSQDSFGQAPGYGYTF,TGTGCCAGCAGCCAAGATAGTTTTGGACAGGCCCCGGGCTATGGCTACACCTTC
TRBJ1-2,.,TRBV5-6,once,CASSLGSGIGYTF,TGTGCCAGCAGCTTGGGGAGCGGAATCGGCTACACCTTC
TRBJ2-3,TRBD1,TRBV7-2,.,CASSLGDRDTDTQYF,TGTGCCAGCAGCTTAGGGGACAGGGATACAGATACGCAGTATTTT
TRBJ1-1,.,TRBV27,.,CASSSYPLDTEAFF,TGTGCCAGCAGTTCCTACCCCTTGGACACTGAAGCTTTCTTT
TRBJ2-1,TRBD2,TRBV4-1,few,CASSPGQLARDFNEQFF,TGCGCCAGCAGCCCAGGACAACTAGCGAGAGACTTCAATGAGCAGTTCTTC
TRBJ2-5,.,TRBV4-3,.,CASSQAWAGETQYF,TGCGCCAGCAGCCAAGCTTGGGCGGGAGAGACCCAGTACTTC
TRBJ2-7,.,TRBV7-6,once,CASSLAARGHEQYF,TGTGCCAGCAGCTTAGCCGCGCGGGGACACGAGCAGTACTTC
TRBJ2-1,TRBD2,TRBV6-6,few,CASRDRLAGDNEQFF,TGTGCCAGCAGGGATAGGCTAGCGGGAGACAATGAGCAGTTCTTC
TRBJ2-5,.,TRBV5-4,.,CASSLESRRGETQYF,TGTGCCAGCAGCTTGGAAAGTAGAAGGGGAGAGACCCAGTACTTC
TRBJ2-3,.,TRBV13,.,CASSKPPPTDTQYF,TGTGCCAGCAGCAAGCCCCCCCCCACAGATACGCAGTATTTT
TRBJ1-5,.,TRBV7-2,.,CASSSQGKQPQHF,TGTGCCAGCAGCTCACAGGGTAAGCAGCCCCAGCATTTT
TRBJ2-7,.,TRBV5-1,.,CASSLEGSYEQYF,TGCGCCAGCAGCTTAGAGGGATCCTACGAGCAGTACTTC
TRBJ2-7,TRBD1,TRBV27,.,CASSSCGDRGFVLAYEQYF,TGTGCCAGCAGTTCCTGCGGGGACAGGGGTTTCGTTTTGGCCTACGAGCAGTACTTC
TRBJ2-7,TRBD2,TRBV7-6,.,CASSLLTTSGGTYEQYF,TGTGCCAGCAGCTTACTAACAACTAGCGGGGGGACCTACGAGCAGTACTTC
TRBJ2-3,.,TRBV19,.,CASRRNKGEITDTQYF,TGTGCCAGTAGAAGGAATAAGGGGGAAATCACAGATACGCAGTATTTT
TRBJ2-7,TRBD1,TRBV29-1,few,CSVDSDRGKYEQYF,TGCAGCGTTGATTCGGACAGGGGTAAGTACGAGCAGTACTTC
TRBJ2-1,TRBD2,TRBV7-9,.,CASRSSGGHYNEQFF,TGTGCCAGCAGGTCGAGCGGGGGGCACTACAATGAGCAGTTCTTC
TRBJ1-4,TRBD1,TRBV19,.,CASSMNRGNEKLFF,TGTGCCAGTAGTATGAACAGGGGAAATGAAAAACTGTTTTTT
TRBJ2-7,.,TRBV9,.,CASSVGGLGPYEQYF,TGTGCCAGCAGCGTAGGGGGGCTGGGACCCTACGAGCAGTACTTC
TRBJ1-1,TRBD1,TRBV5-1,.,CASSFPGQGLNTEAFF,TGCGCCAGCAGCTTCCCGGGACAGGGATTGAACACTGAAGCTTTCTTT
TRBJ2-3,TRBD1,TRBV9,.,CASSVGQGQGTDTQYF,TGTGCCAGCAGCGTAGGACAGGGACAAGGCACAGATACGCAGTATTTT
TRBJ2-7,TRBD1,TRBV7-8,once,CASSTPGQGYEQYF,TGTGCCAGCAGCACCCCGGGACAGGGCTACGAGCAGTACTTC
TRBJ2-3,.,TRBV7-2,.,CASSPGFEADTQYF,TGTGCCAGCAGCCCGGGATTCGAAGCAGATACGCAGTATTTT
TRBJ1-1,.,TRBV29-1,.,CSVEDGVTGSGTEAFF,TGCAGCGTTGAAGATGGGGTGACAGGTTCAGGGACTGAAGCTTTCTTT
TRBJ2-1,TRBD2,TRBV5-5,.,CASSLSVLAGNLRTYNEQFF,TGTGCCAGCAGCTTGTCCGTACTAGCGGGGAACCTTAGGACCTACAATGAGCAGTTCTTC
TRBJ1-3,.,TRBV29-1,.,CSVDSVSGNTIYF,TGCAGCGTTGATTCAGTCTCTGGAAACACCATATATTTT
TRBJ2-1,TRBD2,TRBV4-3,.,CASSQEASGGPLQFF,TGCGCCAGCAGCCAAGAGGCTAGCGGGGGCCCCCTTCAGTTCTTC
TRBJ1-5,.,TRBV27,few,CASSLSSGNNQPQHF,TGTGCCAGCAGTTTATCGTCCGGGAACAATCAGCCCCAGCATTTT
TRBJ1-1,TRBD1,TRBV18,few,CASSPRQGAETEAFF,TGTGCCAGCTCACCAAGACAGGGGGCTGAAACTGAAGCTTTCTTT
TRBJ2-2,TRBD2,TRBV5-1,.,CASSLGRGGPAGELFF,TGCGCCAGCAGCTTGGGGCGGGGGGGCCCCGCCGGGGAGCTGTTTTTT
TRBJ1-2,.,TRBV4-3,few,CASSLLIRQGQVYGYTF,TGCGCCAGCAGCCTCCTAATCAGGCAGGGGCAGGTCTATGGCTACACCTTC
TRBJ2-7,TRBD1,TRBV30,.,CAWSLRTGYRTYEQYF,TGTGCCTGGAGCTTACGGACAGGGTACCGTACCTACGAGCAGTACTTC
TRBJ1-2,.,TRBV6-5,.,CASSLRSAGGYTF,TGTGCCAGCAGTTTACGATCGGCGGGCGGCTACACCTTC
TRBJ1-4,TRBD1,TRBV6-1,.,CASSEVGTGGNEKLFF,TGTGCCAGCAGTGAAGTTGGGACAGGGGGGAATGAAAAACTGTTTTTT
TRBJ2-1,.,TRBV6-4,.,CASSELALGSNEQFF,TGTGCCAGCAGTGAGCTAGCCCTGGGAAGCAATGAGCAGTTCTTC
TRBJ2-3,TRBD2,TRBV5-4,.,CASSPGTSGTDTQYF,TGTGCCAGCAGCCCTGGGACTAGCGGCACAGATACGCAGTATTTT
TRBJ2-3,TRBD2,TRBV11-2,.,CASNLRGAGGDTQYF,TGTGCCAGCAACTTGCGGGGGGCCGGGGGAGATACGCAGTATTTT